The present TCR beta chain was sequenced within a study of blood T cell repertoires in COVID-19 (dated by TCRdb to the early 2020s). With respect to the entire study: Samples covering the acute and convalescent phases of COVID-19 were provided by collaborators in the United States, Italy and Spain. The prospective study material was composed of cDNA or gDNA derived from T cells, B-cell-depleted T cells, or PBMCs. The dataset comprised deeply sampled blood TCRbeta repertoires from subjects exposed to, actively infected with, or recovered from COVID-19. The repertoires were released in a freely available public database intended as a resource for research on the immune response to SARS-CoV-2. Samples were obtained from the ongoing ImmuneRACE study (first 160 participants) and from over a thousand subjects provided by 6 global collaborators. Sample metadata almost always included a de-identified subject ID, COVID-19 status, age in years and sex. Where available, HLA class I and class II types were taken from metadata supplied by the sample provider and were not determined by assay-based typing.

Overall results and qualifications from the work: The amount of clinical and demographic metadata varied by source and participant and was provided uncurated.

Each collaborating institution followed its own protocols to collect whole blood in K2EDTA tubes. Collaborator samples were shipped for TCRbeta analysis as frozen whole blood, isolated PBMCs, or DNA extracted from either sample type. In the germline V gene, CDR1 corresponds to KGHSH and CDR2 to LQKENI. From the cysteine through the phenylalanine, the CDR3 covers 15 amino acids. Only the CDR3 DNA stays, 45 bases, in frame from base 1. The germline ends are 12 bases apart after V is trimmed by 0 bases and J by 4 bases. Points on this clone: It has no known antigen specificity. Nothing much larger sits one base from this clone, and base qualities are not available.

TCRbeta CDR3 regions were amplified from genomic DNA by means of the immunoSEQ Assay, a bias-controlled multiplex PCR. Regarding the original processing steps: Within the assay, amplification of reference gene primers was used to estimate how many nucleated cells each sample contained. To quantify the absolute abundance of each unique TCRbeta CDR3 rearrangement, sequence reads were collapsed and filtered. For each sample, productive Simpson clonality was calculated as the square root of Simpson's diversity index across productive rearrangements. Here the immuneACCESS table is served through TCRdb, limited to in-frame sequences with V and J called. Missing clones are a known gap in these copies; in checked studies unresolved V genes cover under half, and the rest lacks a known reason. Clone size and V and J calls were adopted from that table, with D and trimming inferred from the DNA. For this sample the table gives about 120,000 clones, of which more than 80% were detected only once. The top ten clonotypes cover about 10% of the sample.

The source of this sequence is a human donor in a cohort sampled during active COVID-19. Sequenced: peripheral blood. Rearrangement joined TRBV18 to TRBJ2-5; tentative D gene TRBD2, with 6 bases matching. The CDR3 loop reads CASSPPAGRGETQYF. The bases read TGTGCCAGCTCACCACCCGCCGGGAGAGGAGAGACCCAGTACTTC.